These T cell receptor beta chains were read from a single sample in a study of early stage breast cancer tumors. This table comes from immunoSEQ multiplex PCR, and its TCRdb copy is limited to in-frame clones, with some not included. The sample yields tens of thousands of clones, around two thirds seen once. Material for sequencing was blood. The receptors come from a person in their fifties or sixties with breast cancer. Both conserved end residues are part of each CDR3. D genes are given only for firm matches.

d_call	v_call	j_call	cdr3_aa
TRBD1	TRBV9	TRBJ2-1	CASSGRQGSYNEQFF
-	TRBV29-1	TRBJ1-2	CSGVTGYDGYTF
TRBD1	TRBV6-5	TRBJ1-1	CASSSGTGGTEAFF
TRBD1	TRBV5-1	TRBJ2-3	CASSPGTGIIDTQYF
-	TRBV6-6	TRBJ1-1	CASSYGQLPRTEAFF
TRBD1	TRBV11-2	TRBJ1-2	CASSSIRGQIYGYTF
TRBD2	TRBV27	TRBJ2-1	CASSTWGLAEGNEQFF
-	TRBV19	TRBJ1-1	CASSIWDSISPEAFF
-	TRBV9	TRBJ2-7	CASSDHGSSYEQYF
-	TRBV7-9	TRBJ1-1	CAIKTDNTEAFF
TRBD2	TRBV5-1	TRBJ2-3	CASSPGLATDTQYF
-	TRBV11-3	TRBJ1-1	CASSSGFDTEAFF
-	TRBV4-1	TRBJ2-4	CASRLGRQTARLAKNIQYF
TRBD2	TRBV6-5	TRBJ2-5	CASRARSGEAQYF
TRBD1	TRBV5-1	TRBJ2-5	CASSLIATSGQSQETQYF
TRBD2	TRBV11-3	TRBJ2-1	CASSLVRERSNEQFF
TRBD2	TRBV7-2	TRBJ2-2	CASSLAGDRTGELFF
TRBD2	TRBV7-2	TRBJ2-1	CASRFGTSAYNEQFF
-	TRBV7-2	TRBJ1-4	CASSSRVSSDEKLFF
TRBD1	TRBV5-6	TRBJ1-5	CASSYRQGDQPQHF
TRBD1	TRBV5-1	TRBJ1-2	CASSLPGQGALGYTF
-	TRBV2	TRBJ1-1	CASGRGEGAFF
-	TRBV4-2	TRBJ2-6	CASSQVSGVSSGANVLTF
TRBD2	TRBV5-1	TRBJ2-5	CASSPYPPSGRGETQYF
TRBD1	TRBV19	TRBJ2-2	CASSVASGTGYFGELFF
-	TRBV11-2	TRBJ2-1	CASSSTRRFYNEQFF
-	TRBV12-1	TRBJ2-4	CASSFDAALPQQGF
TRBD2	TRBV10-3	TRBJ2-2	CAISAPLAGGGGTGELFF
-	TRBV7-2	TRBJ1-2	CASSRPRGAGGYTF
-	TRBV25-1	TRBJ1-1	CASSLGPTGRNTEAFF
TRBD2	TRBV5-1	TRBJ2-3	CASSPPSGGAADTQYF
-	TRBV7-8	TRBJ1-1	CASSVSRGTEAFF
TRBD1	TRBV13	TRBJ1-6	CASSLGGLTGRNSPLHF
-	TRBV7-2	TRBJ2-1	CASSLALIGRGRNEQFF
TRBD2	TRBV7-2	TRBJ2-1	CASRSGTSTNEQFF
-	TRBV7-6	TRBJ1-1	CASSLVPGSGTEAFF
-	TRBV7-3	TRBJ1-2	CASSLTSQAGYTF
-	TRBV4-1	TRBJ1-2	CASSQDTVIGYGYTF
TRBD1	TRBV2	TRBJ1-1	CASSWDSTEAFF
TRBD2	TRBV5-1	TRBJ2-3	CASSLGLAGGDTQYF